One sample yielded the 16 T cell receptor beta chains listed below, sequenced in a study of T cells in Graves' hyperthyroidism and ophthalmopathy. Researchers took RNA transcripts and amplified the TCR beta CDR3 regions from them. The HTBI primer set drove a first-round RT-PCR of the TCR CDR3. TCRdb fed the multiplex PCR reads into MiXCR, producing one record per CDR3 protein. There are about 98,000 distinct CDR3 sequences in the sample; around 42% occur only once, and roughly 10% lies in the top ten. Material: peripheral blood or thyroid tissue (not recorded which). The receptors come from a woman aged 25 to 39 with Graves' hyperthyroidism.

J is TRBJ2-5 and V is TRBV7-8; D may be TRBD2 (5 bases). Germline V gene sequence: CDR1 SGHVS, CDR2 FQNEAQ. This CDR3 spans 11 amino acids. V was pared by 5 bases and J by 7 bases, with 8 bases between. In DNA form, the CDR3 reads TGTGCCAGCAGCCAAGGGAGGACCCAGTACTTC. Its translation is CASSQGRTQYF.

The V gene is TRBV7-3, the J gene TRBJ1-6; maybe TRBD1 (6 bases). The ends were cut back, 5 bases at V and 11 bases at J, with 16 bases in the middle. This CDR3 has 14 amino acids. Germline V gene lookup returns CDR1 SGHTA and CDR2 FQGTGA. CDR3 in amino acids: CASSTEQGDTPLHF. The CDR3 nucleotides read TGTGCCAGCAGCACCGAACAGGGAGACACACCCCTCCACTTT.

This clonotype was counted ten times or more. The chain joins TRBV2 to TRBJ1-3; tentatively, D is TRBD1 (5 bases). Trimming cost V 3 bases and J 0 bases, with 9 bases left between them. Germline-derived CDR1 and CDR2 are SNHLY and FYNNEI. This CDR3 spans 15 amino acids. The CDR3 bases are TGTGCCAGCAGTGAGGGACTTCTCTCTGGAAACACCATATATTTT. Translating gives CASSEGLLSGNTIYF.

Comments on this clonotype: The germline gene is not matched at one end of the junction; a read error may be the cause. The CDR3 reads CASSPPPQHF. The DNA of the CDR3 is TGCGCCAGCAGCCCACCTCCCCAGCATTTT. V gene TRBV9 combines with J gene TRBJ1-5; D remains ambiguous. Germline V gene sequence: CDR1 SGDLS, CDR2 YYNGEE. This CDR3 has 10 residues. Supplemented by reference TRBV9 and TRBJ1-5, the full variable domain reads DSGVTQTPKHLITATGQRVTLRCSPRSGDLSVYWYQQSLDQGLQFLIQYYNGEERAKGNILERFSAQQFPDLHSELNLSSLELGDSALYFCASSPPPQHFGDGTRLSIL.

This clonotype showed up just a few times. The rearrangement uses TRBV18 and TRBJ2-3, with 9 bases aligning to TRBD2. Germline V gene sequence: CDR1 KGHSH, CDR2 LQKENI. CDR3 size: 14 residues. Trimming cost V 3 bases and J 8 bases; bases outside gene matches: 6. The CDR3 spells CASSPFQAGGTQYF. The CDR3 region has the DNA TGTGCCAGCTCACCGTTTCAAGCGGGAGGTACGCAGTATTTT.

This chain joins TRBV28 and TRBJ2-3; D is unresolved. CDR1 is MDHEN and CDR2 is SYDVKM in the germline V gene. V gave up 6 bases and J gave up 0 bases, with 16 bases separating them. The CDR3 is 16 residues long. CDR3 in DNA: TGTGCCAGCAGCCCTCTCGGGTTCTCTAGCACAGATACGCAGTATTTT. Amino acids: CASSPLGFSSTDTQYF. Full variable domain (missing parts from reference TRBV28 and TRBJ2-3): DVKVTQSSRYLVKRTGEKVFLECVQDMDHENMFWYRQDPGLGLRLIYFSYDVKMKEKGDIPEGYSVSREKKERFSLILESASTNQTSMYLCASSPLGFSSTDTQYFGPGTRLTVL.

This clonotype was picked up many times. The V call is TRBV7-9, the J call TRBJ2-7; TRBD2 might be the D (6 bases). Between the trimmed V and J ends, which lost 2 bases and 2 bases, there was a span of 7 bases. The CDR3 covers 13 residues. Germline loops: CDR1 SEHNR, CDR2 FQNEAQ (reference sequence). The CDR3 protein is CASSLWGAYEQYF. CDR3 DNA sequence: TGTGCCAGCAGCTTATGGGGGGCCTACGAGCAGTACTTC.

This clonotype was counted at least ten times. Here the CDR3 DNA reads TGTGCCAGCAGCCAAGAAGGAAGACGAGAAAAACTGTTTTTT. Encoded protein: CASSQEGRREKLFF. V usage is TRBV4-2 and J usage is TRBJ1-4; D not resolved. The germline CDR1 and CDR2 sequences are LGHNA and YNFKEQ. Trimming took 0 bases from V and 8 from J, leaving 10 bases between them. CDR3 length equals 14 residues.

This clonotype was picked up many times. This chain links TRBV12-3 or TRBV12-4 with TRBJ1-1; no firm D call. Trimming left V 6 bases short and J 2 bases short, with 10 bases between. The CDR3 runs to 13 residues. As DNA, the CDR3 is TGTGCCAGCAGCCTTACAGAAAACACTGAAGCTTTCTTT. Its protein is CASSLTENTEAFF.

There are many counts of this clonotype. V usage is TRBV7-8 and J usage is TRBJ1-5, with D possibly matching TRBD1 (6 bases). CDR1 SGHVS and CDR2 FQNEAQ come from the germline V gene. The germline V and J ends were trimmed by 4 bases and 0 bases, with 31 bases remaining between them. CDR3 length: 22 amino acids. The CDR3 DNA reads TGTGCCAGCAGCTCAACTTCCCCTCTTGGGGGCCACTCCACTTATAGCAATCAGCCCCAGCATTTT. Translation gives CASSSTSPLGGHSTYSNQPQHF.

This clonotype was observed many times. CDR3 residues: CASSQSGTAANYGYTF. Written as DNA, the CDR3 is TGCGCCAGCAGCCAGTCAGGGACAGCGGCTAACTATGGCTACACCTTC. This chain connects TRBV5-1 to TRBJ1-2, with 7 nucleotides matching TRBD1. The CDR3 is 16 amino acids. V trimming: 4 bases; J trimming: 0 bases; junction bases outside the gene matches: 9. Germline CDR1 is SGHRS and CDR2 is YFSETQ.

This chain links TRBV10-3 with TRBJ2-7; 12 bases line up with TRBD1. Germline assignment: CDR1 ENHRY and CDR2 SYGVKD. This CDR3 has 13 amino acids. After removal of 6 bases from V and 7 bases from J, the junction contained 4 bases not matched to a gene. The CDR3 bases are TGTGCCATCAGGGGACAGGGGGCGGATGAGCAGTACTTC. Residues: CAIRGQGADEQYF.

Comment on this clonotype: No DNA is shown, since the ends of the CDR3 on it are uncertain; the CDR3 is the one TCRdb lists. This chain links TRBV7-9 with TRBJ1-2. The germline gives CDR1 SEHNR, CDR2 FQNEAQ (reference sequence). The CDR3 length is 23 residues, termini included. The CDR3 loop reads CASSFYICSASPKGRRGDYGYTF.

With regard to this clonotype: Without the conserved terminal phenylalanine or tryptophan, this CDR3 likely stems from a read error. The chain carries TRBV29-1 and TRBJ2-7; D might be TRBD2 (5 bases). The CDR3 contains 13 residues. The germline V gene has CDR1 SQVTM and CDR2 ANQGSEA. Trimming took off 5 bases at V and 2 bases at J, with 13 bases between the two ends. CDR3 sequence: CSVRGGFPYEQYS. For the CDR3, the DNA is TGCAGCGTTCGTGGCGGGTTCCCCTACGAGCAGTACTCC.

This chain joins TRBV30 and TRBJ1-2, with 8 bases matching TRBD1. Trimming removed 5 bases from V and 6 bases from J; junction bases left unmatched: 8. Germline V gives CDR1 GTSNPN, CDR2 SVGIG (reference sequence). CDR3 length equals 13 residues. The CDR3 is CAWGGTGLDGYTF. Written as DNA, the CDR3 is TGTGCCTGGGGTGGGACAGGACTAGATGGCTACACCTTC.

This chain links TRBV20-1 with TRBJ1-5, with D tentatively TRBD1 (6 bases). V lost 2 bases to trimming and J lost 11 bases, with 19 bases between them. The CDR3 has 14 residues. The germline V gene encodes CDR1 DFQATT and CDR2 SNEGSKA (reference sequence). CDR3 amino acids: CSARPRGGGETQHF. DNA of the CDR3: TGCAGTGCTAGACCGAGGGGGGGCGGCGAGACCCAGCATTTT.